These T cell receptor beta chains were read from a single sample in a study of CD8 T cells in Susac syndrome. MiXCR, applied by TCRdb to the immunoSEQ multiplex PCR reads, yields one record per CDR3 protein. The data contain around 45,000 distinct CDR3 sequences, about 92% of them singletons. Sequenced sample: CD8+ T cells from PBMCs. These receptors originate from a human donor in good health. Both conserved end residues are part of each CDR3. D genes are given only for firm matches. The size of a clone is reported for some rows only, either as once, few or many, or as a class for expanded clones.

d_gene: .; j_gene: TRBJ2-1; v_gene: TRBV4-2; abundance: .; CDR3nt: TGTGCCAGCAGCCAAGATCTGGCGGTGGACAATGAGCAGTTCTTC; CDR3aa: CASSQDLAVDNEQFF
d_gene: .; j_gene: TRBJ2-2; v_gene: TRBV29-1; abundance: .; CDR3nt: TGCAGCGTTGGAGCCTTAGGGGGAGGGGAGCTGTTTTTT; CDR3aa: CSVGALGGGELFF
d_gene: TRBD2; j_gene: TRBJ2-1; v_gene: TRBV29-1; abundance: .; CDR3nt: TGCAGCGGGGGACTAGCGGGACTTGGCAATGAGCAGTTCTTC; CDR3aa: CSGGLAGLGNEQFF
d_gene: TRBD1; j_gene: TRBJ1-1; v_gene: TRBV19; abundance: .; CDR3nt: TGTGCCAGTAGTTTGACAGGGATGAACACTGAAGCTTTCTTT; CDR3aa: CASSLTGMNTEAFF
d_gene: .; j_gene: TRBJ2-7; v_gene: TRBV29-1; abundance: .; CDR3nt: TGCAGCGTTGAAGGAATACCCTTCTCGTACGAGCAGTACTTC; CDR3aa: CSVEGIPFSYEQYF
d_gene: TRBD2; j_gene: TRBJ2-4; v_gene: TRBV7-9; abundance: .; CDR3nt: TGTGCCAGCAGCTTAGAGCAGGGAGGGGTTGCCAAAAACATTCAGTACTTC; CDR3aa: CASSLEQGGVAKNIQYF
d_gene: TRBD2; j_gene: TRBJ2-7; v_gene: TRBV4-1; abundance: .; CDR3nt: TGCGCCAGCAGCCCATTGGCGGCGGGGACTAGCGTCTACGAGCAGTACTTC; CDR3aa: CASSPLAAGTSVYEQYF
d_gene: .; j_gene: TRBJ2-1; v_gene: TRBV6-5; abundance: .; CDR3nt: TGTGCCAGCAGTTACGGGACGCCAAATGAGCAGTTCTTC; CDR3aa: CASSYGTPNEQFF
d_gene: .; j_gene: TRBJ2-2; v_gene: TRBV4-3; abundance: once; CDR3nt: TGCGCCAGCAGCCAAGATCTTGGCCGGTCCACCGGGGAGCTGTTTTTT; CDR3aa: CASSQDLGRSTGELFF
d_gene: TRBD1; j_gene: TRBJ1-1; v_gene: TRBV2; abundance: .; CDR3nt: TGTGCCAGCAGTGAAGCAGGTCAGGGGGACACTGAAGCTTTCTTT; CDR3aa: CASSEAGQGDTEAFF
d_gene: .; j_gene: TRBJ2-1; v_gene: TRBV27; abundance: .; CDR3nt: TGTGCCAGCAGTTTCGGGGGGCGGGAGCAGTTCTTC; CDR3aa: CASSFGGREQFF
d_gene: TRBD1; j_gene: TRBJ2-7; v_gene: TRBV7-9; abundance: .; CDR3nt: TGTGCCAGCAGCTTAGCCCCGACAGGGGGGAGCTACGAGCAGTACTTC; CDR3aa: CASSLAPTGGSYEQYF
d_gene: TRBD1; j_gene: TRBJ2-1; v_gene: TRBV6-4; abundance: .; CDR3nt: TGTGCCAGCAGTGACTCGACAGGGGTCTACAATGAGCAGTTCTTC; CDR3aa: CASSDSTGVYNEQFF
d_gene: .; j_gene: TRBJ2-3; v_gene: TRBV7-8; abundance: .; CDR3nt: TGTGCCAGCAGCTGGGGAAGTGGACTCACAGATACGCAGTATTTT; CDR3aa: CASSWGSGLTDTQYF
d_gene: .; j_gene: TRBJ1-1; v_gene: TRBV6-6; abundance: .; CDR3nt: TGTGCCAGCAGTTCCGGACGGATTAACACTGAAGCTTTCTTT; CDR3aa: CASSSGRINTEAFF
d_gene: .; j_gene: TRBJ1-1; v_gene: TRBV12-3/TRBV12-4; abundance: .; CDR3nt: TGTGCCAGCACTGTTGGGAGCACTGAAGCTTTCTTT; CDR3aa: CASTVGSTEAFF
d_gene: .; j_gene: TRBJ1-1; v_gene: TRBV12-5; abundance: .; CDR3nt: TGTGCTAGTGGTTTGGTGGGGAGGGGGAACACTGAAGCTTTCTTT; CDR3aa: CASGLVGRGNTEAFF
d_gene: .; j_gene: TRBJ2-1; v_gene: TRBV7-2; abundance: .; CDR3nt: TGTGCCAGCAGCTCACCCCCATACAATGAGCAGTTCTTC; CDR3aa: CASSSPPYNEQFF